These T cell receptor beta chains were read from a single sample in a study of response to subunit inactivated influenza vaccine. TCRdb re-derived calls from the RT-PCR reads in MiXCR, one entry per CDR3 protein. The sample yields 590,000 or so distinct CDR3 sequences, 13% to 15% seen once. The source material was PBMCs from blood, sampled 14 to 15 days before vaccination. The receptors come from a middle-aged man who received an inactivated influenza vaccine. The CDR3 runs from the conserved cysteine through the conserved F or W. The D gene is left open where the match is weak. The size field is filled for only some rows; it gives once, few, many or a size class.

j_call	clone_size	d_call	v_call	cdr3_aa	cdr3_nt
TRBJ2-5	many	.	TRBV20-1	CSAREPSRQETQYF	TGCAGTGCTAGAGAGCCTAGCCGACAAGAGACCCAGTACTTC
TRBJ1-4	.	.	TRBV7-8	CASSIRARGNEKLFF	TGTGCCAGCAGCATAAGGGCCAGGGGTAATGAAAAACTGTTTTTT
TRBJ2-4	.	.	TRBV12-3/TRBV12-4	CASSRAGRQYF	TGTGCCAGCAGCCGAGCGGGTAGGCAGTACTTC
TRBJ2-2	.	.	TRBV6-5	CASSYSIGGQRTGELFF	TGTGCCAGCAGTTACTCAATAGGGGGGCAACGTACCGGGGAGCTGTTTTTT
TRBJ2-1	.	.	TRBV4-3	CASSQDKSGRSYNEQFF	TGCGCCAGCAGCCAAGATAAAAGCGGGCGCTCCTACAATGAGCAGTTCTTC
TRBJ2-7	.	.	TRBV6-5	CASSWWLGGEYEQYF	TGTGCCAGCAGTTGGTGGTTGGGGGGCGAGTACGAGCAGTACTTC
TRBJ1-1	few	.	TRBV3-1	CASSHLTGNTEAFF	TGTGCCAGCAGCCACCTAACGGGTAACACTGAAGCTTTCTTT
TRBJ2-2	.	TRBD1	TRBV4-2	CASSQDGTGVGTGELFF	TGTGCCAGCAGCCAAGATGGGACAGGGGTCGGCACCGGGGAGCTGTTTTTT
TRBJ2-7	.	TRBD2	TRBV20-1	CSANDGRADEQYF	TGCAGTGCTAACGACGGGAGGGCGGACGAGCAGTACTTC
TRBJ2-3	many	TRBD2	TRBV7-2	CASSFSGRVADTQYF	TGTGCCAGCAGCTTTAGCGGGAGAGTCGCAGATACGCAGTATTTT
TRBJ1-6	few	TRBD1	TRBV27	CASSPSGGTGVSPLHF	TGTGCCAGCAGTCCCTCGGGAGGGACAGGGGTTTCACCCCTCCACTTT
TRBJ2-1	few	TRBD2	TRBV25-1	CASSELGLAGGPNEQFF	TGTGCCAGCAGTGAACTGGGGCTAGCGGGAGGACCCAATGAGCAGTTCTTC
TRBJ2-5	.	TRBD1	TRBV13	CASSKRTGDSYQETQYF	TGTGCCAGCAGCAAGAGGACAGGCGATTCGTACCAAGAGACCCAGTACTTC
TRBJ2-1	few	.	TRBV7-9	CASSGYRTDSYNEQFF	TGTGCCAGCAGCGGGTATCGGACGGACTCCTACAATGAGCAGTTCTTC
TRBJ1-4	few	TRBD1	TRBV7-9	CASSLALQGAREKLFF	TGTGCCAGCAGCTTAGCGTTACAGGGGGCGCGTGAAAAACTGTTTTTT
TRBJ2-1	.	TRBD2	TRBV10-3	CAISESRLAGVNEQLF	TGTGCCATCAGTGAGTCAAGACTAGCGGGAGTCAATGAGCAGCTCTTC
TRBJ2-1	.	TRBD1	TRBV7-9	CASSLLRQGGNEQFF	TGTGCCAGCAGCTTACTCCGACAGGGGGGGAATGAGCAGTTCTTC
TRBJ2-3	.	TRBD2	TRBV5-1	CASSSRGLAGGGDTQYF	TGCGCCAGCAGCTCCCGAGGACTAGCGGGTGGTGGGGATACGCAGTATTTT
TRBJ1-1	few	TRBD1	TRBV12-3/TRBV12-4	CASSQFTGGITEAFF	TGTGCCAGCAGCCAATTTACAGGGGGCATCACTGAAGCTTTCTTT
TRBJ2-7	.	.	TRBV19	CASSKGGSYEQYF	TGTGCCAGTAGTAAGGGCGGATCCTACGAGCAGTACTTC
TRBJ2-3	.	TRBD1	TRBV4-3	CASSLTWTGGIDTQYF	TGCGCCAGCAGCTTAACTTGGACAGGGGGAATAGATACGCAGTATTTT
TRBJ1-6	.	.	TRBV7-2	CASSPAGLGSPLHF	TGTGCCAGCAGCCCTGCGGGGTTGGGTTCACCCCTCCACTTT
TRBJ2-7	.	TRBD1	TRBV10-3	CAMGTGGAPYEQYF	TGTGCCATGGGAACAGGGGGCGCCCCCTACGAGCAGTACTTC
TRBJ2-1	.	TRBD2	TRBV11-2	CASSPTTGTRINEQFF	TGTGCCAGCAGCCCCACCACAGGGACTAGAATCAATGAGCAGTTCTTC